The entry below gives a single T cell receptor beta chain sequence along with its context. Its antigen is still unknown. Nothing much larger sits one base from this clone, and base qualities are not available. This specimen belongs to a study of blood T cell repertoires in COVID-19 (TCRdb year 2020). Regarding the complete study: Collaborator samples came from the United States, Italy and Spain and covered acute and convalescent phases of COVID-19. The prospective study material was composed of cDNA or gDNA derived from T cells, B-cell-depleted T cells, or PBMCs. Deeply sampled blood TCRbeta repertoires from subjects exposed to, actively infected with, or recovered from COVID-19 were included in the dataset. A freely available public database, intended as a resource for researchers studying the immune response to SARS-CoV-2, is where the repertoires were released. The samples were drawn from the first 160 participants of the ongoing ImmuneRACE study and from some 1,300 subjects provided by 6 global collaborators. Sample metadata almost always included a de-identified subject ID, COVID-19 status, age in years and sex. Where available, HLA class I and class II types were taken from metadata supplied by the sample provider and were not determined by assay-based typing.

Whole blood was collected in K2EDTA tubes by collaborating institutions according to the institutions' own protocols. For TCRbeta analysis, collaborator samples were shipped as frozen whole blood, as isolated PBMCs, or as DNA extracted from either sample type. Based on the germline V gene, the CDR1 and CDR2 sequences are MNHEY and SVGAGI. The germline ends are 7 bases apart after V is trimmed by 4 bases and J by 9 bases. Measured from the cysteine to the phenylalanine, the CDR3 is 12 residues long. Kept here is only the CDR3 DNA, which spans 36 bases and is read in frame from base 1. Paper-wide results and their limitations: Clinical and demographic metadata were provided uncurated, with the amount varying by source and participant.

TCRbeta CDR3 regions were amplified from genomic DNA using the immunoSEQ Assay, a bias-controlled multiplex PCR. Per the original workflow: Within the assay, amplification of reference gene primers was used to estimate how many nucleated cells each sample contained. To quantify the absolute abundance of each unique TCRbeta CDR3 rearrangement, sequence reads were collapsed and filtered. Productive Simpson clonality was computed per sample as the square root of Simpson's diversity index over productive rearrangements. The immuneACCESS repertoire file appears here via TCRdb, limited to in-frame rearrangements. These files lack a portion of the clones; in checked studies, under half of the deficit traces to unresolved V genes, and the cause of the others is not known. V, J and clone size are taken as reported in that table, and D and trimming were inferred from the DNA itself. The sample profile shows 200,000 to 250,000 clones; around nine tenths of them were found once. The ten largest clones take up less than 3.5% of the sample.

The sequence links TRBV6-5 to TRBJ1-6; the D gene remains uncertain. This TCR was sampled from a woman in her sixties with acute or convalescent COVID-19. Sequences were obtained from peripheral blood. The base sequence is TGTGCCAGCAGTTCCCCTAGTTCACCCCTCCACTTT. Its coded protein is CASSSPSSPLHF.